The rows below give T cell receptor beta chains drawn from one sample of a study of blood T cell repertoires in COVID-19. Method: immunoSEQ multiplex PCR; TCRdb's copy keeps in-frame clones and lacks some. The repertoire holds under 250,000 clones, with approximately 87% as singletons. Sequences were obtained from peripheral blood. These receptor sequences come from a woman aged 70-85 years with active or convalescent COVID-19. CDR3s include the opening cysteine and the closing phenylalanine or tryptophan. A D gene is named only where the DNA matches it firmly.

d_call	v_call	cdr3_length	j_call	cdr3_aa
TRBD1	TRBV7-9	17	TRBJ1-5	CASSDRDRGRVDQPQHF
TRBD2	TRBV6-5	11	TRBJ2-1	CASSSVSGTVF
NA	TRBV6-1	11	TRBJ1-2	CASSEARDYTF
NA	TRBV4-1	15	TRBJ1-2	CASSQVDGANYGYTF
NA	TRBV3-1/TRBV3-2	14	TRBJ1-4	CASTQAGSNEKLFF
NA	TRBV14	14	TRBJ2-7	CASRPPGDTYEQYF
TRBD1	TRBV18	15	TRBJ1-1	CASSPSGTGGTEAFF
NA	TRBV3-1/TRBV3-2	13	TRBJ1-1	CASSPGAGTEAFF
TRBD1	TRBV5-1	16	TRBJ2-7	CASSSLPGTGSDEQYF
NA	TRBV4-3	15	TRBJ2-7	CASSRQAGMSYEQYF
NA	TRBV7-8	14	TRBJ2-1	CASSGVYSYNEQFF
TRBD2	TRBV11-2	15	TRBJ2-2	CASSFSGANTGELFF
TRBD1	TRBV7-9	15	TRBJ1-1	CASSPQGGMNTEAFF